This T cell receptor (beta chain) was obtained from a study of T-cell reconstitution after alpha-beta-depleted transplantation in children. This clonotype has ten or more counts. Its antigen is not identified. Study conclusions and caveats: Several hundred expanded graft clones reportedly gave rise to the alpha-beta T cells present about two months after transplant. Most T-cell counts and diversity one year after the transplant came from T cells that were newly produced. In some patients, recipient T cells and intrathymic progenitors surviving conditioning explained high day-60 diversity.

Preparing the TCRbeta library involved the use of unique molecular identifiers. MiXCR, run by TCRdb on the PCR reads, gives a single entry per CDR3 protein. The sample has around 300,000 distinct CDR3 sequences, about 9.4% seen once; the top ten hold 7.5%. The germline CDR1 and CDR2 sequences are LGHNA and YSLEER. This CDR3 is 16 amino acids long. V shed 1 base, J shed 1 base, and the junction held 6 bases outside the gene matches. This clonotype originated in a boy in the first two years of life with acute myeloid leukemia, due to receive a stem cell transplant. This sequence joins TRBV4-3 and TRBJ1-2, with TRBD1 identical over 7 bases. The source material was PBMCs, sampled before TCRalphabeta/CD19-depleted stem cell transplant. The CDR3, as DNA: TGCGCCAGCAGCCAAGGGTCCGGGACAGTTAACTATGGCTACACCTTC. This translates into CASSQGSGTVNYGYTF.